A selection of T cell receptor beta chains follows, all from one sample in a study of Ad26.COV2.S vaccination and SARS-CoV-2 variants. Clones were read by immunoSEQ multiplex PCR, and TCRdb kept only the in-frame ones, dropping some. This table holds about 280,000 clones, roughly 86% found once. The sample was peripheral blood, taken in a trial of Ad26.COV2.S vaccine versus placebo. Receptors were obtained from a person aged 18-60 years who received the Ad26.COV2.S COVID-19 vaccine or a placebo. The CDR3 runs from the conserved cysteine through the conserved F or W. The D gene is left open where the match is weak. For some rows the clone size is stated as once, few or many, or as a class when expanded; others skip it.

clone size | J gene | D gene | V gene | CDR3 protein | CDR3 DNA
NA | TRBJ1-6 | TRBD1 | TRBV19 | CASSIDDRGRGSPLHF | TGTGCCAGTAGTATAGATGACAGGGGGCGCGGCTCACCCCTCCACTTT
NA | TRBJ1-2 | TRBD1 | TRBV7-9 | CASSIRDRGELFTFANYGYTF | TGTGCCAGCAGCATCCGGGACAGGGGCGAATTATTCACCTTCGCTAACTATGGCTACACCTTC
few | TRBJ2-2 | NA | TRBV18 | CASSPNPGSGELFF | TGTGCCAGCTCACCCAACCCGGGGAGCGGGGAGCTGTTTTTT
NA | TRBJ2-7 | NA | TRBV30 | CAWSAPPPTFYEQYF | TGTGCCTGGAGTGCCCCCCCACCTACCTTCTACGAGCAGTACTTC
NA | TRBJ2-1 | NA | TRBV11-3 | CASSSLQNEQFF | TGTGCCAGCAGCTCCCTTCAGAATGAGCAGTTCTTC
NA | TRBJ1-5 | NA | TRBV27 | CASSLEGRSNQPQHF | TGTGCCAGCAGTTTGGAAGGGAGAAGCAATCAGCCCCAGCATTTT
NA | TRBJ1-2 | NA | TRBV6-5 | CASRSPGRSPVSTF | TGTGCCAGCAGATCGCCGGGACGCAGCCCCGTATCTACCTTC
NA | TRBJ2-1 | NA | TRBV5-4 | CASSFAGSYNEQFF | TGTGCCAGCAGCTTCGCAGGCTCCTACAATGAGCAGTTCTTC
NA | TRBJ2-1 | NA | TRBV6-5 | CASSLNNEQFF | TGTGCCAGCAGTCTAAACAATGAGCAGTTCTTC
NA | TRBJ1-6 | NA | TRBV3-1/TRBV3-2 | CASSQTAHNSPLHF | TGTGCCAGCAGCCAGACAGCACATAATTCACCCCTCCACTTT
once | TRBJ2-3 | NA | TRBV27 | CASSDAGISGADTQYF | TGTGCCAGCAGTGACGCCGGGATTTCTGGCGCAGATACGCAGTATTTT
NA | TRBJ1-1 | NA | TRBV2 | CASRITLNTEAFF | TGTGCCAGCCGTATTACCCTGAACACTGAAGCTTTCTTT
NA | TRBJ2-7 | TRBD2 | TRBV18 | CASSPPGSGRIYEQYF | TGTGCCAGCTCACCACCGGGGAGCGGGAGAATATACGAGCAGTACTTC
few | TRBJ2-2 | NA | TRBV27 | CASSLWATNTGELFF | TGTGCCAGCAGTTTATGGGCAACGAACACCGGGGAGCTGTTTTTT
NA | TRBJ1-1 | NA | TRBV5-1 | CASSLPGTLVFHTEAFF | TGCGCCAGCAGCTTGCCTGGGACACTGGTGTTCCATACTGAAGCTTTCTTT
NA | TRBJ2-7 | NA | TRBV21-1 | CASSKVAGTYEQYF | TGTGCCAGCAGCAAAGTAGCAGGGACATACGAGCAGTACTTC
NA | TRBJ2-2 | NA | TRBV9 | CASSVAGGANTGELFF | TGTGCCAGCAGCGTAGCGGGGGGCGCTAACACCGGGGAGCTGTTTTTT
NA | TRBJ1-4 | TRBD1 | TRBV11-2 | CASSTRTGLEKLFF | TGTGCCAGCAGTACTCGGACAGGGCTTGAAAAACTGTTTTTT
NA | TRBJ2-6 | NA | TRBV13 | CASSLNFYMPGTGANVLTF | TGTGCCAGCAGCTTAAATTTCTATATGCCAGGGACTGGGGCCAACGTCCTGACTTTC
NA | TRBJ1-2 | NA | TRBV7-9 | CASSRGPPLYGYTF | TGTGCCAGCTCAAGGGGCCCGCCGCTCTATGGCTACACCTTC
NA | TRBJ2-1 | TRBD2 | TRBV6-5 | CASRPSGGIMNEQFF | TGTGCCAGCAGGCCTTCGGGAGGGATCATGAATGAGCAGTTCTTC
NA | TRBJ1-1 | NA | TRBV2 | CASSDRDKVAFF | TGTGCCAGCAGTGACAGGGACAAAGTGGCTTTCTTT